This T cell receptor beta chain was recorded in a study of T cells after yellow fever vaccination. Study-wide results and caveats: Clonotypes appearing in both CD4 and CD8 compartments existed, and their share was small.

TCRdb redid the calling of the 5' RACE reads with MiXCR, one entry per CDR3 protein. This sample has 360,000 or so distinct CDR3 sequences, with roughly 11% found just once. A word on this clonotype: The antigen is unknown.

Trimming left V 1 base short and J 5 bases short, with 11 bases between. The CDR3 runs to 15 residues. Looked up from germline, CDR1 is LGHDT and CDR2 is YNNKEL (reference sequence). The chain couples TRBV3-1 to TRBJ1-4; TRBD1 might be the D (5 bases). This TCR was sampled from a man younger than 35 who received the YFV17D yellow fever vaccine. The sample here was PBMCs, taken on the day of the first yellow fever vaccination. CDR3 loop: CASSQGDGSNEKLFF. The CDR3 coding sequence is TGTGCCAGCAGCCAAGGGGACGGGTCGAATGAAAAACTGTTTTTT.